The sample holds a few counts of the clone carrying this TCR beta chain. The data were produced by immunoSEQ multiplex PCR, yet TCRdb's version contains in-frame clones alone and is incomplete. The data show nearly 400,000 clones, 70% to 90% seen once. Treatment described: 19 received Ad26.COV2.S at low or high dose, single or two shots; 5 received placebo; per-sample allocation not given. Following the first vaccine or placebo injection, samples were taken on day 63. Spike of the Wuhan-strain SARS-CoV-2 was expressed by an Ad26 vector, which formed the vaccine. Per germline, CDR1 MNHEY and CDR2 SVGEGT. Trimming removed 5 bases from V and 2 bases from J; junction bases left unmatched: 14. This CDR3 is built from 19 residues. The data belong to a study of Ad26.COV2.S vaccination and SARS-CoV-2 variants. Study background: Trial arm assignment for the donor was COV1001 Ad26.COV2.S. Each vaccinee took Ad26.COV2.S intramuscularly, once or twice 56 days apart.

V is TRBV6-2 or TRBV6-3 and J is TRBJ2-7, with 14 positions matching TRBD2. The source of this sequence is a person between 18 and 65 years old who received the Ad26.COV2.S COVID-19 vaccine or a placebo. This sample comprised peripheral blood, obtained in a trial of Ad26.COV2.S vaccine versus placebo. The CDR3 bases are TGTGCCAGCAGTACCCTGGGACTAGCGGGAGCAGGAATGGCCTACGAGCAGTACTTC. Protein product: CASSTLGLAGAGMAYEQYF.